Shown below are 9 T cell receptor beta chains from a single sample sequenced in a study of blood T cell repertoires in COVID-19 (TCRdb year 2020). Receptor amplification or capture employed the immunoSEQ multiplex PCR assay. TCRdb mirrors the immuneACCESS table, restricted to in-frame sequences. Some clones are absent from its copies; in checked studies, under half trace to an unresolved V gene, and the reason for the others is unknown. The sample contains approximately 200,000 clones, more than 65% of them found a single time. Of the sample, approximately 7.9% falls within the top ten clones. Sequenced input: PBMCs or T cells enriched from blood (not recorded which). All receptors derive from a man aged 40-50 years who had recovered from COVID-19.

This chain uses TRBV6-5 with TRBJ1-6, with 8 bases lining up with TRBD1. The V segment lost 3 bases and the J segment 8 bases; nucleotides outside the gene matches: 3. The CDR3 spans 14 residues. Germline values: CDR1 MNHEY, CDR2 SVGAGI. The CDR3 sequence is CASSYQGADSPLHF. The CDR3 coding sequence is TGTGCCAGCAGTTATCAGGGGGCAGATTCACCCCTCCACTTT.

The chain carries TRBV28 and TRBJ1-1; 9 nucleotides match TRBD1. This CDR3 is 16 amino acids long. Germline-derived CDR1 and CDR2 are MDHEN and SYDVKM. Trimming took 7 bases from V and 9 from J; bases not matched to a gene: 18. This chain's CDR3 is CASTVPGQGNGGQAFF. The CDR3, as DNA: TGTGCCAGCACAGTCCCGGGACAGGGAAATGGGGGTCAAGCTTTCTTT.

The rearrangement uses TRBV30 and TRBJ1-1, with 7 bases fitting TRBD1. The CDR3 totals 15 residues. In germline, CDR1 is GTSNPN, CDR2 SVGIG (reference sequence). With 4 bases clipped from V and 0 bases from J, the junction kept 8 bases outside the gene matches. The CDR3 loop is CAWTALGTVNTEAFF. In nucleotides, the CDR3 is TGTGCCTGGACCGCCCTGGGGACAGTGAACACTGAAGCTTTCTTT.

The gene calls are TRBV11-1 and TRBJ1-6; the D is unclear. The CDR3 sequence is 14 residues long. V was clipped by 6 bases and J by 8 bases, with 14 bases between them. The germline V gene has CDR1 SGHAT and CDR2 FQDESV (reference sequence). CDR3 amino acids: CASSSVDSDSPLHF. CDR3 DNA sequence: TGTGCCAGCAGTTCGGTCGATTCGGATTCACCCCTCCACTTT.

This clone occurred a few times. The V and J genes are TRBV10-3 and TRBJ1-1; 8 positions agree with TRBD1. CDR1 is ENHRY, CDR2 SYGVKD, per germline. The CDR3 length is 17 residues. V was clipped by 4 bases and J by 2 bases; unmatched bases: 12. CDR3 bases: TGTGCCATCAGTGGGGGTGTAGGAGGACAGGGAAACACTGAAGCTTTCTTT. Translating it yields CAISGGVGGQGNTEAFF.

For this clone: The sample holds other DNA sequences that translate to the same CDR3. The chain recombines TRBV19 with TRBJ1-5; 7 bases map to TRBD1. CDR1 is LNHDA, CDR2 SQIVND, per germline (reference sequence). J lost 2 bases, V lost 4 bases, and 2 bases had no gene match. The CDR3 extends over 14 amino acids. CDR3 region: CASSRDRGNQPQHF. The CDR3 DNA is TGTGCCAGTAGTAGAGACAGGGGCAATCAGCCCCAGCATTTT. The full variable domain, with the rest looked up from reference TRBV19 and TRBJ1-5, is DGGITQSPKYLFRKEGQNVTLSCEQNLNHDAMYWYRQDPGQGLRLIYYSQIVNDFQKGDIAEGYSVSREKKESFPLTVTSAQKNPTAFYLCASSRDRGNQPQHFGDGTRLSIL.

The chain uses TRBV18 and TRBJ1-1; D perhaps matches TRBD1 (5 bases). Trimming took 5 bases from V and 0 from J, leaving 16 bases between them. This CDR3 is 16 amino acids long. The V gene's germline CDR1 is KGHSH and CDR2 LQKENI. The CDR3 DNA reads TGTGCCAGCTCATCGTTATTGGCGGGGGTGAACACTGAAGCTTTCTTT. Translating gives CASSSLLAGVNTEAFF.

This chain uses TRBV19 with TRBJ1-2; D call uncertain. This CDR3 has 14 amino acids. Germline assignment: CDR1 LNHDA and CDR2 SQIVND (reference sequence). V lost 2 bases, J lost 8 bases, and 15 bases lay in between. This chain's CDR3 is CASSISTSLTGYTF. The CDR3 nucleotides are TGTGCCAGTAGTATATCCACCTCACTAACGGGCTACACCTTC.

CDR3 region: CASRGGQSDYGYTF. The CDR3 bases are TGTGCCAGCCGCGGCGGGCAGTCGGACTATGGCTACACCTTC. The genes are TRBV7-9 and TRBJ1-2; D is uncertain. Trimming stripped 8 bases from V and 3 bases from J, with 16 bases between. Germline CDR1 SEHNR, CDR2 FQNEAQ (reference sequence). The CDR3 covers 14 residues.